The 20 T cell receptor beta chains given below trace back to one sample, sequenced in a study of early T cells in non-severe SARS-CoV-2 infection. TCRdb itself ran the 5' RACE reads through MiXCR, one entry per CDR3 protein. The sample records roughly 90,000 distinct CDR3 sequences, 13% to 15% being singletons. The sequenced material came from whole blood. These receptor sequences come from an adult who was a healthcare worker with PCR-confirmed SARS-CoV-2 infection or an uninfected control (not recorded which).

The CDR3 DNA sequence: TGTGCCAGCAGTCCGGGGCGGTTCTTC. This gives the protein CASSPGRFF. The chain uses TRBV28 and TRBJ2-1; tentatively, D is TRBD1 or TRBD2 (5 bases each). Trimming removed 5 bases at V and 15 bases at J, with 8 bases between. CDR3 size: 9 residues. Germline V gene lookup returns CDR1 MDHEN and CDR2 SYDVKM.

Regarding this clonotype: A much larger clone differs by one base, so this may be a read error. This chain joins TRBV29-1 and TRBJ1-1; D unresolved. The CDR3 has 11 amino acids. Germline-derived CDR1 and CDR2 are SQVTM and ANQGSEA. The DNA for the CDR3 is TGCAGCGTTGGCCCGAACACTGGAGCTTTCTTT. Amino acid sequence: CSVGPNTGAFF.

This clonotype was found many times. The chain couples TRBV15 to TRBJ2-7; perhaps TRBD1 as D (6 bases). This CDR3 has 15 amino acids. Trimming removed 0 bases from V and 5 bases from J, with 14 bases in between. In germline, CDR1 is LNHNV, CDR2 YYDKDF (reference sequence). The DNA of the CDR3 is TGTGCCACCAGCAGAGATCGGGCAGGGGCGGACGAGCAGTACTTC. Its protein is CATSRDRAGADEQYF.

V is TRBV3-1 and J is TRBJ1-5; TRBD1 matches at 10 bases. V trimming: 3 bases; J trimming: 5 bases; junction bases outside the gene matches: 1. The germline V gene encodes CDR1 LGHDT and CDR2 YNNKEL (reference sequence). There are 14 residues in the CDR3. The CDR3 protein is CASSHGTGDQPQHF. Here the CDR3 DNA reads TGTGCCAGCAGCCACGGGACAGGGGATCAGCCCCAGCATTTT.

This chain connects TRBV29-1 to TRBJ1-1; D might be TRBD1 (6 bases). V lost 4 bases and J lost 5, with 8 bases in between. Per germline, CDR1 SQVTM and CDR2 ANQGSEA. The CDR3 runs to 11 residues. CDR3: CSVGDITEAFF. The CDR3 DNA reads TGCAGCGTTGGGGACATAACTGAAGCTTTCTTT.

This clonotype has at least ten counts. The genes are TRBV12-3 or TRBV12-4 and TRBJ2-2; D may be TRBD2 (7 bases). CDR3 length: 18 residues. Trimming shortened V by 5 bases and J by 8 bases, and 27 bases separated the two germline ends. The CDR3 sequence is CASSPPLWGGPDEGELFF. Here the CDR3 DNA reads TGTGCCAGCAGTCCCCCCCTTTGGGGGGGGCCTGATGAGGGGGAGCTGTTTTTT.

This clonotype appeared many times. The junction does not match germline at one end; this may be a read error. The chain is built from TRBV27 and TRBJ2-6; perhaps TRBD1 as D (5 bases). This CDR3 spans 18 amino acids. Per germline, CDR1 MNHEY and CDR2 SMNVEV (reference sequence). The CDR3 spells CASSLSLATGPGANVLTF. In nucleotides, the CDR3 is TGTGCCAGCAGTTTATCCCTTGCCACAGGCCCTGGAGCCAACGTCCTGACTTTC.

In nucleotides, the CDR3 is TGCAGCGGGCGAGGGGGCAGAACTGAAGCTTTCTTT. Amino acid sequence: CSGRGGRTEAFF. The chain links TRBV29-1 to TRBJ1-1; TRBD1 agrees at 7 bases. The J segment lost 5 bases and the V segment lost 7 bases, leaving 7 bases of the junction unmatched. The germline V gene has CDR1 SQVTM and CDR2 ANQGSEA. The CDR3 contains 12 residues. Drawing the rest from reference TRBV29-1 and TRBJ1-1, the complete variable domain is SAVISQKPSRDICQRGTSLTIQCQVDSQVTMMFWYRQQPGQSLTLIATANQGSEATYESGFVIDKFPISRPNLTFSTLTVSNMSPEDSSIYLCSGRGGRTEAFFGQGTRLTVV.

This chain links TRBV7-8 with TRBJ1-3; the match to TRBD1 covers 7 bases. V dropped 5 bases and J dropped 1; count of bases not matched to a gene: 8. The CDR3 has 16 amino acids. In germline, CDR1 is SGHVS, CDR2 FQNEAQ. The CDR3 reads CASSVSQGGSGNTIYF. CDR3 DNA sequence: TGTGCCAGCAGCGTCAGCCAGGGGGGTTCTGGAAACACCATATATTTT.

In its sample, this clonotype was seen a few times. The chain uses TRBV6-5 and TRBJ2-7, with 8 positions matching TRBD2. The germline V gene has CDR1 MNHEY and CDR2 SVGAGI. This CDR3 comprises 13 residues. V was pared by 9 bases and J by 2 bases, with 6 bases of the junction left unmatched. The CDR3 nucleotides are TGTGCCAGGGGCGGGGGGTCCACCTACGAGCAGTACTTC. Translating it yields CARGGGSTYEQYF.

This clonotype was recorded many times. This chain joins TRBV7-9 and TRBJ2-1; maybe TRBD2 (5 bases). Trimming took 6 bases from V and 3 from J, leaving 12 bases between them. Germline loops: CDR1 SEHNR, CDR2 FQNEAQ (reference sequence). This CDR3 is 14 amino acids long. This CDR3 reads CASRSDYIYNEQFF. The CDR3 nucleotides are TGTGCCAGCAGGTCCGACTATATCTACAATGAGCAGTTCTTC.

V usage is TRBV5-1 and J usage is TRBJ2-2; 7 bases agree with TRBD2. The junction had 3 bases not matched to a gene; V was cut back by 4 bases and J by 0 bases. The germline gives CDR1 SGHRS, CDR2 YFSETQ. The CDR3 has 15 residues. The CDR3, as DNA: TGCGCCAGCAGCCAAAGCGGGGCGAACACCGGGGAGCTGTTTTTT. Protein product: CASSQSGANTGELFF.

The chain is built from TRBV20-1 and TRBJ2-1; D perhaps matches TRBD2 (6 bases). CDR3 size: 14 residues. Trimming removed 3 bases at V and 0 bases at J, with 9 bases between. The germline V gene has CDR1 DFQATT and CDR2 SNEGSKA (reference sequence). The CDR3 bases are TGCAGTGCTAGTCTCGGGAGCTCCTACAATGAGCAGTTCTTC. As protein: CSASLGSSYNEQFF.

The gene calls are TRBV28 and TRBJ2-6, with TRBD1 matching over 7 bases. Germline loops: CDR1 MDHEN, CDR2 SYDVKM. This CDR3 region has 17 residues. V trimming: 7 bases; J trimming: 0 bases; junction bases outside the gene matches: 9. The CDR3 DNA follows: TGTGCCAGCACCCCGGCCAGGGGGTACTCTGGGGCCAACGTCCTGACTTTC. Protein product: CASTPARGYSGANVLTF.

This clonotype was observed at least ten times. This sequence joins TRBV10-1 and TRBJ2-3, with no clear D. The germline V gene has CDR1 WNHNN and CDR2 SYGVQD (reference sequence). V lost 3 bases to trimming and J lost 6 bases, with 4 bases between them. The CDR3 extends over 11 amino acids. The CDR3 here is CASSDFDTQYF. The CDR3 DNA reads TGCGCCAGCAGTGACTTCGATACGCAGTATTTT.

This clonotype appeared many times. The chain has TRBV6-1 and TRBJ1-6; D is ambiguous. Germline CDR1 and CDR2: MNHNS and SASEGT. The V end lost 2 bases, the J end lost 10 bases, and 18 bases lay between the germline ends. This CDR3 comprises 16 residues. In DNA form, the CDR3 reads TGTGCCAGCAGTGAAACTAGTACTTCGAGGATCTCACCCCTCCACTTT. Translating it yields CASSETSTSRISPLHF.

This clonotype was counted only a few times. This chain links TRBV11-2 with TRBJ2-7; 14 bases map to TRBD2. CDR1 and CDR2 from the germline V gene are SGHAT and FQNNGV. V was clipped by 7 bases and J by 1 base; unmatched bases: 3. CDR3 length equals 15 residues. CDR3: CASTWTSGGSYEQYF. The CDR3 DNA is TGTGCCAGCACCTGGACTAGCGGGGGGTCCTACGAGCAGTACTTC.

This clonotype was observed a few times. The CDR3 spells CASSQDGPYEQYF. For the CDR3, the DNA is TGTGCCAGCAGCCAAGATGGCCCCTACGAGCAGTACTTC. The V call is TRBV14, the J call TRBJ2-7; D is unclear. Germline values: CDR1 SGHDN, CDR2 FVKESK. The CDR3 length is 13 residues. The V end lost 0 bases, the J end lost 2 bases, and 5 bases lay between the germline ends.

The chain uses TRBV7-2 and TRBJ1-1; no clear D gene. Trimming pared 5 bases from V and 4 bases from J, leaving 11 bases between. This CDR3 contains 13 residues. Germline CDR1 reads SGHTA; CDR2 reads FQGNSA. Written as DNA, the CDR3 is TGTGCCAGCAGCCTCATAGAATCCACTGAAGCTTTCTTT. Amino acids: CASSLIESTEAFF. Together with reference TRBV7-2 and TRBJ1-1, the CDR3 gives the full variable domain: GAGVSQSPSNKVTEKGKDVELRCDPISGHTALYWYRQSLGQGLEFLIYFQGNSAPDKSGLPSDRFSAERTGGSVSTLTIQRTQQEDSAVYLCASSLIESTEAFFGQGTRLTVV.

This clonotype occurred many times. The chain joins TRBV7-8 to TRBJ1-5, with 11 bases fitting TRBD1. This CDR3 contains 17 residues. The germline V gene encodes CDR1 SGHVS and CDR2 FQNEAQ. After removal of 3 bases from V and 0 bases from J, the junction contained 4 bases not matched to a gene. The CDR3 DNA reads as TGTGCCAGCAGCTTTGGACAGGGGGCAATTAGCAATCAGCCCCAGCATTTT. Translation gives CASSFGQGAISNQPQHF.